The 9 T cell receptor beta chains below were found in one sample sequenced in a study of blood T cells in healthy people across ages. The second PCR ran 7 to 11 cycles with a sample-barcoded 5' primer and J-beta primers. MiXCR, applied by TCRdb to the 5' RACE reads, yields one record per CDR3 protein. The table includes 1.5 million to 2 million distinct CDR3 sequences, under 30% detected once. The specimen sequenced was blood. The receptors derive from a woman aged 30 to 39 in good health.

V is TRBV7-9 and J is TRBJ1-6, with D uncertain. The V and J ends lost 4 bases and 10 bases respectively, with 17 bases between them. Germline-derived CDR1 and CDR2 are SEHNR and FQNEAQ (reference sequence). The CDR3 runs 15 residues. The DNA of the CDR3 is TGTGCCAGCAGCTCCGTCCGGGGAAGAAGGTCACCCCTCCACTTT. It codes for CASSSVRGRRSPLHF.

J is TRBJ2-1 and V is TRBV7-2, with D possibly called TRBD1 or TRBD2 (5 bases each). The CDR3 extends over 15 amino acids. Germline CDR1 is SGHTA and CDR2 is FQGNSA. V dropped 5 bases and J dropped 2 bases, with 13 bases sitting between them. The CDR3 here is CASSPYSGPYNEQFF. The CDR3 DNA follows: TGTGCCAGCAGCCCGTACTCGGGACCCTACAATGAGCAGTTCTTC.

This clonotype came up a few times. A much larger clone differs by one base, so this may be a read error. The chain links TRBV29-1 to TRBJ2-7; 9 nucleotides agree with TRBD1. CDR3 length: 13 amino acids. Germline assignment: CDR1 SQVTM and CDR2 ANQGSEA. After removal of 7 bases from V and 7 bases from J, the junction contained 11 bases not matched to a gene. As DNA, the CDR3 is TGCAGCGATCGACAGGGGGTTAGCGATGAGCAGTACTTC. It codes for CSDRQGVSDEQYF.

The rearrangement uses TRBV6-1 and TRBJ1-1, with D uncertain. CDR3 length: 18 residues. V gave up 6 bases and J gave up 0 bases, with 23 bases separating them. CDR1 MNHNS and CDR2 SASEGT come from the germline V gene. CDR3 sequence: CASSAHGSSGIMNTEAFF. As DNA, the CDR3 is TGTGCCAGCAGCGCCCACGGATCTTCGGGAATCATGAACACTGAAGCTTTCTTT.

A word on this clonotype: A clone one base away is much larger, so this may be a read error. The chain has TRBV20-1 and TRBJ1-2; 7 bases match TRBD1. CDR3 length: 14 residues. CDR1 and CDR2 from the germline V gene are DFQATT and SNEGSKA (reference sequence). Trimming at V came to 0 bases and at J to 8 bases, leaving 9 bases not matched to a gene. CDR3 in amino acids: CSARDPGRGVGYTF. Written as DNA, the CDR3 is TGCAGTGCTAGAGATCCGGGCAGGGGGGTCGGCTACACCTTC.

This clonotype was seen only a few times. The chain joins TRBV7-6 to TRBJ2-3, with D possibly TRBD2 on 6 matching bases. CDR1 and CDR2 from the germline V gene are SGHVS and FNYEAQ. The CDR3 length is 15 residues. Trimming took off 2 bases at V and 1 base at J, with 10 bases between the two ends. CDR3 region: CASSLMAGRTDTQYF. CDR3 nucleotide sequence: TGTGCCAGCAGCTTAATGGCGGGGCGCACAGATACGCAGTATTTT.

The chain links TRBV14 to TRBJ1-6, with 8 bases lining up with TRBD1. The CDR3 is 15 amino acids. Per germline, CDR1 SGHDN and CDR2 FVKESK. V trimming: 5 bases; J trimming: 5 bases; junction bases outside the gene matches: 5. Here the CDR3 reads CASSGLTGDNSPLHF. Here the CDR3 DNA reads TGTGCCAGCAGCGGACTGACAGGGGATAATTCACCCCTCCACTTT.

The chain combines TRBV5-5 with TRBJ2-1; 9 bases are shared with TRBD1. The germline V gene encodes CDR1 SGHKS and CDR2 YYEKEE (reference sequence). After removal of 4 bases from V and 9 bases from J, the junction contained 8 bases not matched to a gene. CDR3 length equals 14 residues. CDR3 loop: CASSGWTGASEQFF. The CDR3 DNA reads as TGTGCCAGCAGCGGGTGGACAGGGGCAAGTGAGCAGTTCTTC. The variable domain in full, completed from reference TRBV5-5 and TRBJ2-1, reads DAGVTQSPTHLIKTRGQQVTLRCSPISGHKSVSWYQQVLGQGPQFIFQYYEKEERGRGNFPDRFSARQFPNYSSELNVNALLLGDSALYLCASSGWTGASEQFFGPGTRLTVL.

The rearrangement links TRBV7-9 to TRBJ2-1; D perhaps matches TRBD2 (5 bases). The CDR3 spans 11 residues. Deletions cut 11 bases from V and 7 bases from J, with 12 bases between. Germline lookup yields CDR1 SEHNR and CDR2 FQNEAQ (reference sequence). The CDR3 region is CARGIGNEQFF. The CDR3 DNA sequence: TGTGCCCGAGGGATTGGGAATGAGCAGTTCTTC.